The 11 T cell receptor beta chains presented below share a single source sample, sequenced in a study of shared clonotypes between healthy human individuals. Sequenced by immunoSEQ multiplex PCR; TCRdb stores in-frame clones only, minus some. The table includes 1.5 million to 1.9 million clones, under 99% detected once. The material sequenced was naive CD4+ T cells sorted from blood. Documented subset: CD45RA+ positively selected. These receptors came from a man aged 30 to 39 in good health.

The chain has TRBV10-3 and TRBJ2-1; TRBD2 is a possible D gene (6 bases). V was shortened by 7 bases and J by 1 base, with 14 bases between the two germline ends. Germline V gives CDR1 ENHRY, CDR2 SYGVKD. The CDR3 sequence is 15 residues long. The CDR3 nucleotides are TGTGCCATCAAATCCCAGGCGGGATCCTACAATGAGCAGTTCTTC. Its protein is CAIKSQAGSYNEQFF.

The chain couples TRBV27 to TRBJ2-7, with unresolved D. The CDR3 is 14 residues long. Trimming pared 5 bases from V and 0 bases from J, leaving 11 bases between. Germline CDR1 and CDR2: MNHEY and SMNVEV (reference sequence). CDR3 bases: TGTGCCAGCAGTATTGAGGTCGACTCCTACGAGCAGTACTTC. Protein sequence: CASSIEVDSYEQYF.

The J gene is TRBJ1-2, the V gene TRBV28; maybe TRBD1 (6 bases). Germline CDR1 is MDHEN and CDR2 is SYDVKM. V dropped 5 bases and J dropped 8 bases, with 21 bases sitting between them. The CDR3 runs to 15 residues. The CDR3 is CASSIGSARGGGYTF. The CDR3 DNA follows: TGTGCCAGCAGTATCGGGTCCGCCAGGGGAGGGGGCTACACCTTC.

The CDR3 loop is CASSAIKGGNTEAFF. In DNA, the CDR3 is TGTGCCAGCAGCGCCATTAAGGGGGGGAACACTGAAGCTTTCTTT. The genes are TRBV9 and TRBJ1-1, with a possible D match to TRBD1 (6 bases). The CDR3 totals 15 residues. The V gene lost 3 bases and the J gene lost 1 base, with 13 bases spanning the gap. CDR1 and CDR2 (germline): SGDLS, YYNGEE. Supplemented by reference TRBV9 and TRBJ1-1, the full variable domain reads DSGVTQTPKHLITATGQRVTLRCSPRSGDLSVYWYQQSLDQGLQFLIQYYNGEERAKGNILERFSAQQFPDLHSELNLSSLELGDSALYFCASSAIKGGNTEAFFGQGTRLTVV.

The gene calls are TRBV28 and TRBJ2-4; the match to TRBD2 covers 9 bases. The CDR3 totals 16 residues. V was clipped by 6 bases and J by 6 bases; unmatched bases: 12. In germline, CDR1 is MDHEN, CDR2 SYDVKM. This chain's CDR3 is CASSNTGTSIRNIQYF. The CDR3 nucleotides read TGTGCCAGCAGCAACACGGGGACTAGCATCAGAAACATTCAGTACTTC.

The chain carries TRBV13 and TRBJ1-1; 7 bases align to TRBD1. The CDR3 runs to 14 residues. J gave up 4 bases and V 3 bases, and 5 bases lay outside the gene matches. Looked up from germline, CDR1 is PRHDT and CDR2 is FYEKMQ (reference sequence). The CDR3 nucleotides read TGTGCCAGCAGCTTTAATCAGGGGGGCACTGAAGCTTTCTTT. Translated, it gives CASSFNQGGTEAFF. Filled out from reference TRBV13 and TRBJ1-1, the complete variable domain reads AAGVIQSPRHLIKEKRETATLKCYPIPRHDTVYWYQQGPGQDPQFLISFYEKMQSDKGSIPDRFSAQQFSDYHSELNMSSLELGDSALYFCASSFNQGGTEAFFGQGTRLTVV.

The V and J genes are TRBV14 and TRBJ2-1; the match to TRBD2 covers 9 bases. This CDR3 contains 16 residues. V lost 2 bases to trimming and J lost 2 bases; unmatched junction nucleotides: 4. Germline-derived CDR1 and CDR2 are SGHDN and FVKESK. CDR3 loop: CASSQRRLAAYNEQFF. In nucleotides, the CDR3 is TGTGCCAGCAGCCAAAGGCGACTAGCGGCCTACAATGAGCAGTTCTTC.

V is TRBV6-1 and J is TRBJ1-6, with D hard to call. This CDR3 comprises 17 residues. The germline V gene has CDR1 MNHNS and CDR2 SASEGT. V was pared by 4 bases and J by 0 bases, with 13 bases between. CDR3 nucleotides: TGTGCCAGCAGTGGAAAGGGTTGGGGCTCCTATAATTCACCCCTCCACTTT. Translation gives CASSGKGWGSYNSPLHF.

This chain links TRBV29-1 with TRBJ1-3; D remains unclear. Germline-derived CDR1 and CDR2 are SQVTM and ANQGSEA. The CDR3 sequence is 13 residues long. The V end lost 6 bases, the J end lost 0 bases, and 9 bases lay between the germline ends. This CDR3 is CSVLINSGNTIYF. The CDR3 DNA reads TGCAGCGTGTTAATCAACTCTGGAAACACCATATATTTT.

The chain couples TRBV15 to TRBJ1-2, with a possible D match to TRBD1 (6 bases). The germline V gene encodes CDR1 LNHNV and CDR2 YYDKDF (reference sequence). CDR3 length: 14 residues. V was clipped by 5 bases and J by 3 bases, with 13 bases between them. The CDR3 region is CATSGGQTYYGYTF. CDR3 DNA: TGTGCCACCAGCGGAGGACAGACCTACTATGGCTACACCTTC.

DNA of the CDR3: TGTGCTAGTGGTACCGCTGTGAGTAGCTCCTACAATGAGCAGTTCTTC. This translates into CASGTAVSSSYNEQFF. The J gene is TRBJ2-1, the V gene TRBV12-5; the D is unclear. V was clipped by 5 bases and J by 0 bases, with 14 bases between them. The germline CDR1 and CDR2 sequences are LGHNT and FRNRAP. The CDR3 is made up of 16 amino acids.